A selection of T cell receptor beta chains follows, all from one sample in a study of shared clonotypes between healthy human individuals. The table came from immunoSEQ multiplex PCR; TCRdb's copy has only in-frame clones and leaves some out. The table lists 850,000 to 1,200,000 clones, under 80% of them singletons, with about 1.5% in the top ten. Sequenced: memory CD4+ T cells sorted from blood. These receptors all come from a man younger than 35 in good health. Each CDR3 is given with its conserved first and last residue. A D gene is named only where the DNA matches it firmly. Clone size, where shown, is once, few, many, or a class for clones that have expanded.

d_call: TRBD1; j_call: TRBJ1-1; clone_size: NA; v_call: TRBV5-1; cdr3_nt: TGCGCCAGCAGCATCACAGGGGCGAGCACTGAAGCTTTCTTT; cdr3_aa: CASSITGASTEAFF
d_call: NA; j_call: TRBJ1-5; clone_size: NA; v_call: TRBV5-1; cdr3_nt: TGCGCCAGCAGCTTGGACGGTCCGAATCAGCCCCAGCATTTT; cdr3_aa: CASSLDGPNQPQHF
d_call: NA; j_call: TRBJ1-4; clone_size: once; v_call: TRBV19; cdr3_nt: TGTGCCAGTAGTTGGAGAGGGTTTGAAAAACTGTTTTTT; cdr3_aa: CASSWRGFEKLFF
d_call: NA; j_call: TRBJ2-3; clone_size: NA; v_call: TRBV4-3; cdr3_nt: TGCGCCAGCAGCCAAGAAAGCGGCGGTAGCACAGATACGCAGTATTTT; cdr3_aa: CASSQESGGSTDTQYF
d_call: NA; j_call: TRBJ2-2; clone_size: NA; v_call: TRBV6-5; cdr3_nt: TGTGCCAGCAGTCGAACAGGGAACACCGGGGAGCTGTTTTTT; cdr3_aa: CASSRTGNTGELFF
d_call: NA; j_call: TRBJ1-2; clone_size: many; v_call: TRBV28; cdr3_nt: TGTGCCAGCAGTCCCAACTATGGCTACACCTTC; cdr3_aa: CASSPNYGYTF
d_call: NA; j_call: TRBJ1-2; clone_size: NA; v_call: TRBV29-1; cdr3_nt: TGCAGCGTGGAGGGAGGGAGCTCGGGCTATGGCTACACCTTC; cdr3_aa: CSVEGGSSGYGYTF
d_call: NA; j_call: TRBJ2-1; clone_size: few; v_call: TRBV18; cdr3_nt: TGTGCCAGCTCACCTCAAAGGAACAATGAGCAGTTCTTC; cdr3_aa: CASSPQRNNEQFF
d_call: NA; j_call: TRBJ2-5; clone_size: NA; v_call: TRBV5-4; cdr3_nt: TGTGCCAGCAGCTTGTGGCAGAAAGAGACCCAGTACTTC; cdr3_aa: CASSLWQKETQYF
d_call: TRBD2; j_call: TRBJ2-2; clone_size: NA; v_call: TRBV10-2; cdr3_nt: TGCGCCAGCAGTGGGGGACTAGCCTTTTTCACCGGGGAGCTGTTTTTT; cdr3_aa: CASSGGLAFFTGELFF
d_call: TRBD1; j_call: TRBJ2-3; clone_size: NA; v_call: TRBV7-2; cdr3_nt: TGTGCCAGCAGCTATGGACAGGGAGGAGATACGCAGTATTTT; cdr3_aa: CASSYGQGGDTQYF
d_call: NA; j_call: TRBJ2-3; clone_size: NA; v_call: TRBV15; cdr3_nt: TGTGCCACCAGCAGAGATCGGGCAGATACGCAGTATTTT; cdr3_aa: CATSRDRADTQYF
d_call: NA; j_call: TRBJ2-3; clone_size: NA; v_call: TRBV19; cdr3_nt: TGTGCCAGTAGTATGGTTTTCAGGGGTGCTAGCACAGATACGCAGTATTTT; cdr3_aa: CASSMVFRGASTDTQYF
d_call: NA; j_call: TRBJ1-1; clone_size: NA; v_call: TRBV9; cdr3_nt: TGTGCCAGCAGCGTAGATGGGTCGGGTCCCACTGAAGCTTTCTTT; cdr3_aa: CASSVDGSGPTEAFF
d_call: TRBD2; j_call: TRBJ2-7; clone_size: few; v_call: TRBV30; cdr3_nt: TGTGCCTCTACACCCGGGGGGGGAAGATACGAGCAGTACTTC; cdr3_aa: CASTPGGGRYEQYF
d_call: TRBD2; j_call: TRBJ2-3; clone_size: many; v_call: TRBV7-8; cdr3_nt: TGTGCCAGCAGCTTAACAGCGGGATATCGGACAGATACGCAGTATTTT; cdr3_aa: CASSLTAGYRTDTQYF
d_call: NA; j_call: TRBJ1-2; clone_size: NA; v_call: TRBV20-1; cdr3_nt: TGCAGTGCTACCGGAGGATATGGCTACACCTTC; cdr3_aa: CSATGGYGYTF
d_call: TRBD1; j_call: TRBJ1-5; clone_size: NA; v_call: TRBV6-6; cdr3_nt: TGTGCCAGCAGGGGGACAGGGTTTAATCAGCCCCAGCATTTT; cdr3_aa: CASRGTGFNQPQHF
d_call: NA; j_call: TRBJ2-6; clone_size: NA; v_call: TRBV5-1; cdr3_nt: TGCGCCAGCAGCTTGTCTTATGGGGGTAGTGGGGCCAACGTCCTGACTTTC; cdr3_aa: CASSLSYGGSGANVLTF
d_call: NA; j_call: TRBJ2-3; clone_size: once; v_call: TRBV18; cdr3_nt: TGTGCCAGCTCACGTTGGGGAGAGGATACGCAGTATTTT; cdr3_aa: CASSRWGEDTQYF
d_call: TRBD2; j_call: TRBJ2-1; clone_size: NA; v_call: TRBV6-6; cdr3_nt: TGTGCCAGCAGTACACATAGCGGGAGCGGGGGTGAGCAGTTCTTC; cdr3_aa: CASSTHSGSGGEQFF
d_call: NA; j_call: TRBJ2-5; clone_size: NA; v_call: TRBV7-3; cdr3_nt: TGTGCCAGCAGCTTAGGCGGAGAAGCGAGGGAGACCCAGTACTTC; cdr3_aa: CASSLGGEARETQYF
d_call: NA; j_call: TRBJ1-5; clone_size: NA; v_call: TRBV6-6; cdr3_nt: TGTGCCAGCAGTTACTCCTCGACAGTGTTGACCCAGCATTTT; cdr3_aa: CASSYSSTVLTQHF
d_call: NA; j_call: TRBJ2-7; clone_size: NA; v_call: TRBV5-5; cdr3_nt: TGTGCCAGCAGCTTGGTTACAGCCTCGGGCTACGAGCAGTACTTC; cdr3_aa: CASSLVTASGYEQYF
d_call: TRBD1; j_call: TRBJ2-7; clone_size: NA; v_call: TRBV6-6; cdr3_nt: TGTGCCAGCATTACAGGGGGAGGCCGGGCTGGTGAGCAGTACTTC; cdr3_aa: CASITGGGRAGEQYF
d_call: NA; j_call: TRBJ2-5; clone_size: NA; v_call: TRBV2; cdr3_nt: TGTGCCAGCAGTGAAATGGAGGTGGAGACCCAGTACTTC; cdr3_aa: CASSEMEVETQYF
d_call: NA; j_call: TRBJ2-3; clone_size: NA; v_call: TRBV30; cdr3_nt: TGTGCCTGGAGGTGGGTGGACTCTGGCACAGATACGCAGTATTTT; cdr3_aa: CAWRWVDSGTDTQYF
d_call: NA; j_call: TRBJ1-5; clone_size: NA; v_call: TRBV9; cdr3_nt: TGTGCCAGCAGCCGGGGGAATCAGCCCCAGCATTTT; cdr3_aa: CASSRGNQPQHF
d_call: NA; j_call: TRBJ1-1; clone_size: once; v_call: TRBV7-2; cdr3_nt: TGTGCCAGCAGCTTAGAGCACACCCCGAACACTGAAGCTTTCTTT; cdr3_aa: CASSLEHTPNTEAFF
d_call: NA; j_call: TRBJ2-2; clone_size: NA; v_call: TRBV6-1; cdr3_nt: TGTGCCAGCAGTACCCGACAGATCACCGGGGAGCTGTTTTTT; cdr3_aa: CASSTRQITGELFF
d_call: NA; j_call: TRBJ2-2; clone_size: NA; v_call: TRBV29-1; cdr3_nt: TGCAGCGTTGCAGAACCCGGGGAGCTGTTTTTT; cdr3_aa: CSVAEPGELFF
d_call: TRBD1; j_call: TRBJ2-5; clone_size: NA; v_call: TRBV6-1; cdr3_nt: TGTGCCAGCATATGGGACAGGGAGGCGCGAGAGACCCAGTACTTC; cdr3_aa: CASIWDREARETQYF
d_call: TRBD2; j_call: TRBJ2-2; clone_size: few; v_call: TRBV12-5; cdr3_nt: TGTGCTAGTGGTTTGGGACTAGCGATACCCACCGGGGAGCTGTTTTTT; cdr3_aa: CASGLGLAIPTGELFF
d_call: NA; j_call: TRBJ2-2; clone_size: many; v_call: TRBV11-3; cdr3_nt: TGTGCCAGCAGCTCGGGGATGTATCAGGGCGGGGAGCTGTTTTTT; cdr3_aa: CASSSGMYQGGELFF
d_call: NA; j_call: TRBJ2-7; clone_size: NA; v_call: TRBV6-5; cdr3_nt: TGTGCCAGCAGAACGGAGGGGTTGCCCTACGAGCAGTACTTC; cdr3_aa: CASRTEGLPYEQYF
d_call: TRBD2; j_call: TRBJ2-3; clone_size: NA; v_call: TRBV15; cdr3_nt: TGTGCCACCAGCAGAGATCCCAGACTAGCGGATACGCAGTATTTT; cdr3_aa: CATSRDPRLADTQYF
d_call: NA; j_call: TRBJ2-2; clone_size: few; v_call: TRBV11-3; cdr3_nt: TGTGCCAGCCAACAGGGAAGGAAGGCCGGGGAGCTGTTTTTT; cdr3_aa: CASQQGRKAGELFF
d_call: NA; j_call: TRBJ1-1; clone_size: NA; v_call: TRBV7-9; cdr3_nt: TGTGCCAGCAGCACGACAGTGAACACTGAAGCTTTCTTT; cdr3_aa: CASSTTVNTEAFF
d_call: TRBD1; j_call: TRBJ1-5; clone_size: many; v_call: TRBV6-1; cdr3_nt: TGTGCCAGCAGTGATAGGCAGGGGGCATATCAGCCCCAGCATTTT; cdr3_aa: CASSDRQGAYQPQHF
d_call: TRBD2; j_call: TRBJ2-1; clone_size: NA; v_call: TRBV4-3; cdr3_nt: TGCGCCAGCAGCCAAGGGCTCGGACTAGCAAGGGCCTACAATGAGCAGTTCTTC; cdr3_aa: CASSQGLGLARAYNEQFF
d_call: TRBD2; j_call: TRBJ2-1; clone_size: NA; v_call: TRBV7-2; cdr3_nt: TGTGCCAGCAGCTTACTGGGAGGGCCGAACAATGAGCAGTTCTTC; cdr3_aa: CASSLLGGPNNEQFF
d_call: NA; j_call: TRBJ2-3; clone_size: once; v_call: TRBV4-1; cdr3_nt: TGCGCCAGCAGCCCGGGTCTCTATGGCACAGATACGCAGTATTTT; cdr3_aa: CASSPGLYGTDTQYF
d_call: TRBD2; j_call: TRBJ2-3; clone_size: once; v_call: TRBV7-2; cdr3_nt: TGTGCCAGCAGCCCAAGCGGGAGGGCCAACGTAGATACGCAGTATTTT; cdr3_aa: CASSPSGRANVDTQYF
d_call: NA; j_call: TRBJ2-1; clone_size: NA; v_call: TRBV9; cdr3_nt: TGTGCCAGCAGCGTAGATTCGAGCTCCTACAATGAGCAGTTCTTC; cdr3_aa: CASSVDSSSYNEQFF
d_call: NA; j_call: TRBJ2-5; clone_size: NA; v_call: TRBV6-6; cdr3_nt: TGTGCCATTCCACGGGGGCTAGCGAACGGGACCCAGTACTTC; cdr3_aa: CAIPRGLANGTQYF
d_call: NA; j_call: TRBJ1-2; clone_size: once; v_call: TRBV18; cdr3_nt: TGTGCCAGCTCACCCGGGAGGGCTAACTATGGCTACACCTTC; cdr3_aa: CASSPGRANYGYTF
d_call: NA; j_call: TRBJ1-1; clone_size: few; v_call: TRBV5-1; cdr3_nt: TGCGCCAGCAGCCCAAGCAACGGAGGGACTGAAGCTTTCTTT; cdr3_aa: CASSPSNGGTEAFF
d_call: TRBD1; j_call: TRBJ1-6; clone_size: NA; v_call: TRBV6-1; cdr3_nt: TGTGCCAGCAGAGCAGGGGGCGGGAATTCACCCCTCCACTTT; cdr3_aa: CASRAGGGNSPLHF
d_call: NA; j_call: TRBJ2-3; clone_size: NA; v_call: TRBV7-2; cdr3_nt: TGTGCCAGCAGCTCCAACACAGATACGCAGTATTTT; cdr3_aa: CASSSNTDTQYF
d_call: TRBD1; j_call: TRBJ1-2; clone_size: NA; v_call: TRBV29-1; cdr3_nt: TGCAGCGTCGACAGGGACCTCTATGGCTACACCTTC; cdr3_aa: CSVDRDLYGYTF
d_call: NA; j_call: TRBJ2-1; clone_size: NA; v_call: TRBV7-6; cdr3_nt: TGTGCCAGCAGCTTAGGGCCCTCCTACAATGAGCAGTTCTTC; cdr3_aa: CASSLGPSYNEQFF
d_call: TRBD1; j_call: TRBJ2-3; clone_size: NA; v_call: TRBV6-6; cdr3_nt: TGTGCCAGCAGTGACAGGGGATCGGATACGCAGTATTTT; cdr3_aa: CASSDRGSDTQYF
d_call: NA; j_call: TRBJ2-5; clone_size: many; v_call: TRBV11-2; cdr3_nt: TGTGCCAGCAGCCCATCAAGAGAGACCCAGTACTTC; cdr3_aa: CASSPSRETQYF
d_call: NA; j_call: TRBJ1-2; clone_size: NA; v_call: TRBV28; cdr3_nt: TGTGCCAGCAGTTCGTTCTCCGGTCGAGGAGAGAACTATGGCTACACCTTC; cdr3_aa: CASSSFSGRGENYGYTF
d_call: NA; j_call: TRBJ2-2; clone_size: NA; v_call: TRBV5-4; cdr3_nt: TGTGCCAGCAGCTTGCGGCAGACGAACACCGGGGAGCTGTTTTTT; cdr3_aa: CASSLRQTNTGELFF
d_call: NA; j_call: TRBJ1-4; clone_size: NA; v_call: TRBV4-1; cdr3_nt: TGCGCCAGCAGCCAAGAGGGTATAACTAATGAAAAACTGTTTTTT; cdr3_aa: CASSQEGITNEKLFF
d_call: TRBD1; j_call: TRBJ1-2; clone_size: NA; v_call: TRBV20-1; cdr3_nt: TGCAGTGTAGTGCAGGGGGCGCTTACCTTC; cdr3_aa: CSVVQGALTF
d_call: TRBD2; j_call: TRBJ2-3; clone_size: NA; v_call: TRBV7-3; cdr3_nt: TGTGCCAGCAGCTTATCCCTCGGTGGACTAGCGGGTTATACGCCCCTAGATACGCAGTATTTT; cdr3_aa: CASSLSLGGLAGYTPLDTQYF